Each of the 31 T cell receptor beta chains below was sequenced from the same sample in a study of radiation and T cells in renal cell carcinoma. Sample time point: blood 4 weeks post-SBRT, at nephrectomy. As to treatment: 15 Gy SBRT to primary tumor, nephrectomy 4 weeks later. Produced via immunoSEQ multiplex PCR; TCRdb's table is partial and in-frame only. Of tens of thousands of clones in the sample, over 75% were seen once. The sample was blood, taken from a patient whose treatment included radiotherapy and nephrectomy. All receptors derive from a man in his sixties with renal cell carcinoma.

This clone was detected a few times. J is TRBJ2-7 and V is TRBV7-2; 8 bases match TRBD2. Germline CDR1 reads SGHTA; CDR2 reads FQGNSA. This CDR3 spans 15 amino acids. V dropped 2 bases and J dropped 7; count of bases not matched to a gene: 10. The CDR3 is CASSLTPSGWKEQYF. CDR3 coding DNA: TGTGCCAGCAGCTTAACCCCTAGCGGGTGGAAGGAGCAGTACTTC. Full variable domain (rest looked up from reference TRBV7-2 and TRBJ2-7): GAGVSQSPSNKVTEKGKDVELRCDPISGHTALYWYRQSLGQGLEFLIYFQGNSAPDKSGLPSDRFSAERTGGSVSTLTIQRTQQEDSAVYLCASSLTPSGWKEQYFGPGTRLTVT.

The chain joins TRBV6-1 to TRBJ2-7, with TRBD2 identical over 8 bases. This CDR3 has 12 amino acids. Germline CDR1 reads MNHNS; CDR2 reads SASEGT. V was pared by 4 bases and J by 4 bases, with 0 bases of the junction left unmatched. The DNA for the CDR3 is TGTGCCAGCAGTGTAGCGGGATACGAGCAGTACTTC. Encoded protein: CASSVAGYEQYF.

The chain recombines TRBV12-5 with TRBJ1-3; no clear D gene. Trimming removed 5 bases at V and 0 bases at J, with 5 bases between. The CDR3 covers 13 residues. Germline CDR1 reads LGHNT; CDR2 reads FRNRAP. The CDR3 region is CASGQSSGNTIYF. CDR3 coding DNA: TGTGCTAGTGGTCAGAGCTCTGGAAACACCATATATTTT.

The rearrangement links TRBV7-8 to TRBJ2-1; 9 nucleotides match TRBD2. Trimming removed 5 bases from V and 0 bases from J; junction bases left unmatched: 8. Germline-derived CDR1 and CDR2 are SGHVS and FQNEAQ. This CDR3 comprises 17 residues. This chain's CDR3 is CASSATSGPSSYNEQFF. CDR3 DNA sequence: TGTGCCAGCAGCGCCACTAGCGGGCCAAGCTCCTACAATGAGCAGTTCTTC.

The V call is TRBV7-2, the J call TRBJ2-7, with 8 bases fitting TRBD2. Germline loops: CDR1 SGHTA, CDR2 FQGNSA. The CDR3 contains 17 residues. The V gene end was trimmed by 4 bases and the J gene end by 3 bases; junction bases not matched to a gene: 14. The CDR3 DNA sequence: TGTGCCAGCAGCTCCCCGAAGAGCGGGAGTGGGGGCTACGAGCAGTACTTC. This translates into CASSSPKSGSGGYEQYF.

The CDR3 region has the DNA TGTGCCAGCAGCTTAGGGCTAGCGGGAGAAGGAGATACGCAGTATTTT. This translates into CASSLGLAGEGDTQYF. The rearrangement links TRBV11-3 to TRBJ2-3; 10 bases agree with TRBD2. Germline-derived CDR1 and CDR2 are SGHNT and YENEEA. The CDR3 has 16 residues. J gave up 5 bases and V 1 base, and 6 bases lay outside the gene matches.

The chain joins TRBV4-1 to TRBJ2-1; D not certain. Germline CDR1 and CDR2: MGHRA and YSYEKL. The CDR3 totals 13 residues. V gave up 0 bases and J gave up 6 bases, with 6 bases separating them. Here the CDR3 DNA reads TGCGCCAGCAGCCAAGATCCAGCCAATGAGCAGTTCTTC. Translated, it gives CASSQDPANEQFF.

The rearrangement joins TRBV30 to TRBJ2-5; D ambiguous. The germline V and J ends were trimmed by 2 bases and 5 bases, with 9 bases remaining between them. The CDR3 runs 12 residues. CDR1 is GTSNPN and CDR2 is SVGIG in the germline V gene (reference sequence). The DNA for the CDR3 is TGTGCCTGGAGTTTTGGTGGGGAGACCCAGTACTTC. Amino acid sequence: CAWSFGGETQYF.

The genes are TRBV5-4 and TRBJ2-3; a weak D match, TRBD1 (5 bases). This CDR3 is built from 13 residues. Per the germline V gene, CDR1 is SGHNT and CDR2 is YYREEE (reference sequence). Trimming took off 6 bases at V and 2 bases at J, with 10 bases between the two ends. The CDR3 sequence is CASKRQYTDTQYF. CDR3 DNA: TGTGCCAGCAAGAGACAGTACACAGATACGCAGTATTTT. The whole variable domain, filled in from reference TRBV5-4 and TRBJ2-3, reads ETGVTQSPTHLIKTRGQQVTLRCSSQSGHNTVSWYQQALGQGPQFIFQYYREEENGRGNFPPRFSGLQFPNYSSELNVNALELDDSALYLCASKRQYTDTQYFGPGTRLTVL.

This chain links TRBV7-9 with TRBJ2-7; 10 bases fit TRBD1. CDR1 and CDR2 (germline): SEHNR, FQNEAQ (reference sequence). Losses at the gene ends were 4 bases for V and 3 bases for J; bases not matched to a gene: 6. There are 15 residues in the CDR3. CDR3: CASSYSGQGLYEQYF. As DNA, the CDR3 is TGTGCCAGCAGCTACTCGGGACAGGGGCTCTACGAGCAGTACTTC.

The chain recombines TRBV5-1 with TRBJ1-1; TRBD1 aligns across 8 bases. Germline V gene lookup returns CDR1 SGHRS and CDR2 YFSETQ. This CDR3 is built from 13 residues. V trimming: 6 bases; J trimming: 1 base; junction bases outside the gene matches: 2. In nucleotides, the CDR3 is TGCGCCAGCACCGGGACAGGGAACACTGAAGCTTTCTTT. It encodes CASTGTGNTEAFF.

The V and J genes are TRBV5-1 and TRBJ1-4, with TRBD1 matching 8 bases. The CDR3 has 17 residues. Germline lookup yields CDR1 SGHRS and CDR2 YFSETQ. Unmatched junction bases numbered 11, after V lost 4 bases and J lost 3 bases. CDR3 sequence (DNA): TGCGCCAGCAGCCTAGGACAGGGAGGTTGGGCTAATGAAAAACTGTTTTTT. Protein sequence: CASSLGQGGWANEKLFF.

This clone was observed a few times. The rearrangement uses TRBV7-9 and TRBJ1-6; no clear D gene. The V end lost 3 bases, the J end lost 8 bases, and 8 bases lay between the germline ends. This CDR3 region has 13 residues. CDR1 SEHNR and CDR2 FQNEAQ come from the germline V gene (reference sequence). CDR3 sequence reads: CASSFELDSPLHF. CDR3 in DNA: TGTGCCAGCAGCTTTGAGTTGGATTCACCCCTCCACTTT.

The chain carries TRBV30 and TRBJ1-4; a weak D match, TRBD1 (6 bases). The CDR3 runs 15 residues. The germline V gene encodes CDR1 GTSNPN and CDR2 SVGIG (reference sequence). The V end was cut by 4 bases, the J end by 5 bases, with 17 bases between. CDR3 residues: CAWTPRGGGNEKLFF. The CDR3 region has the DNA TGTGCCTGGACCCCGAGGGGGGGAGGAAATGAAAAACTGTTTTTT. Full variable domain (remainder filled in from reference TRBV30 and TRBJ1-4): SQTIHQWPATLVQPVGSPLSLECTVEGTSNPNLYWYRQAAGRGLQLLFYSVGIGQISSEVPQNLSASRPQDRQFILSSKKLLLSDSGFYLCAWTPRGGGNEKLFFGSGTQLSVL.

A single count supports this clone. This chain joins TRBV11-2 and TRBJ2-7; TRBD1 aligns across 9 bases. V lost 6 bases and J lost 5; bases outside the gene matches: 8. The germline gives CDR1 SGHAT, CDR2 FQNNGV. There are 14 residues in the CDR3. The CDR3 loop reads CASRDRQGGHEQYF. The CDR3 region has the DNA TGTGCCAGCAGGGATCGACAGGGGGGCCACGAGCAGTACTTC.

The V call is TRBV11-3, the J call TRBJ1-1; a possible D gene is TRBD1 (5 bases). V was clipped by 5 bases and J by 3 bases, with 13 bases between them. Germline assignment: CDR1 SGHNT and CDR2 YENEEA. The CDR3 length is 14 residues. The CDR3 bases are TGTGCCAGCAGCGCGGGGGGGAGTCACACTGAAGCTTTCTTT. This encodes CASSAGGSHTEAFF.

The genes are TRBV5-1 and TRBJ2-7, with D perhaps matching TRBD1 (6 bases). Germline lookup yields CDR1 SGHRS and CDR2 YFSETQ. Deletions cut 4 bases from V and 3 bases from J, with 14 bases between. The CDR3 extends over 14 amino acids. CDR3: CASSQQGGVYEQYF. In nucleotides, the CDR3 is TGCGCCAGCAGCCAACAGGGCGGCGTCTACGAGCAGTACTTC.

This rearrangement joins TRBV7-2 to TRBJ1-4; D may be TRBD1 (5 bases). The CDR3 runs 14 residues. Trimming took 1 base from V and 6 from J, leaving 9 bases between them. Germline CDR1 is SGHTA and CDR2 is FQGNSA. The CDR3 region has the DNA TGTGCCAGCAGCTTAGAATGGGGGGATGAAAAACTGTTTTTT. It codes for CASSLEWGDEKLFF.

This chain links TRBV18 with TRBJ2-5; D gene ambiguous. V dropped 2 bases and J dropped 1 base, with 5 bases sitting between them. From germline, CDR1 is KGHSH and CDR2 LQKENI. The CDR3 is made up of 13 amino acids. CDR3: CASSPRAQETQYF. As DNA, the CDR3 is TGTGCCAGCTCACCAAGAGCCCAAGAGACCCAGTACTTC.

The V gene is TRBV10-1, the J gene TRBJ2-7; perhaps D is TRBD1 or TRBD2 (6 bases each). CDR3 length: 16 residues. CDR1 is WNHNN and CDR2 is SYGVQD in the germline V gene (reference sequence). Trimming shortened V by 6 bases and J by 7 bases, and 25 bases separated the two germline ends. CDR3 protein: CASSNFGGQVDWEQYF. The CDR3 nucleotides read TGCGCCAGCAGCAATTTTGGGGGGCAGGTAGATTGGGAGCAGTACTTC.

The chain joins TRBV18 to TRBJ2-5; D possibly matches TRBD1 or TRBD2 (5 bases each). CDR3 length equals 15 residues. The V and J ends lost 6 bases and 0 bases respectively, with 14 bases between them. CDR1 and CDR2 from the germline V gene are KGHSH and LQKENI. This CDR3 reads CASSLLGGDQETQYF. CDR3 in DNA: TGTGCCAGCTCCTTGCTTGGGGGTGACCAAGAGACCCAGTACTTC.

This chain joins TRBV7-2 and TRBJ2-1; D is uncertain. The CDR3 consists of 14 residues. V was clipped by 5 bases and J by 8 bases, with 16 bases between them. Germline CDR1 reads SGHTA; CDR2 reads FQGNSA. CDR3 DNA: TGTGCCAGCAGCCCGACCTATAACAAAGATGAGCAGTTCTTC. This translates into CASSPTYNKDEQFF.

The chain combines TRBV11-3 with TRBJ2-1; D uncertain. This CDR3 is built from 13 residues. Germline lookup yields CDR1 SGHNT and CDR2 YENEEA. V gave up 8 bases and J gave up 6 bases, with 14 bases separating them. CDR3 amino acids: CASGRASGNEQFF. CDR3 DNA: TGTGCCAGCGGTCGCGCGTCAGGCAATGAGCAGTTCTTC.

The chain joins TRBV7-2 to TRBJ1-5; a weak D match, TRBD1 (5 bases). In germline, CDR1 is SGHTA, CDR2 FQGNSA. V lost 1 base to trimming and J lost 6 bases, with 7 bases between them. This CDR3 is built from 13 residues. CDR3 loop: CASSLDGGQPQHF. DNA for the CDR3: TGTGCCAGCAGCTTAGATGGGGGTCAGCCCCAGCATTTT.

The CDR3 loop is CASSPSGQGSQPQHF. DNA of the CDR3: TGTGCCAGCAGTCCGTCGGGACAGGGGTCTCAGCCCCAGCATTTT. The chain joins TRBV6-5 to TRBJ1-5; TRBD1 agrees at 10 bases. With 5 bases clipped from V and 6 bases from J, the junction kept 7 bases outside the gene matches. The germline V gene has CDR1 MNHEY and CDR2 SVGAGI. This CDR3 has 15 amino acids.

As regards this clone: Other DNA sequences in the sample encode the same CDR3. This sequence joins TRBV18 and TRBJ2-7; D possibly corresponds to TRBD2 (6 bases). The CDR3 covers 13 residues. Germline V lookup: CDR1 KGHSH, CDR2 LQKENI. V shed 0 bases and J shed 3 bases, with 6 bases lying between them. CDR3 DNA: TGTGCCAGCTCACCACCCGGGGGCTACGAGCAGTACTTC. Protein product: CASSPPGGYEQYF.

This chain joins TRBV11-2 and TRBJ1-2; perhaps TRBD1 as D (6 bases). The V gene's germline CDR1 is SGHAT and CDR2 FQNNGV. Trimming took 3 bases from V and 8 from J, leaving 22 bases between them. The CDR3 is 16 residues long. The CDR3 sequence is CASSFNPMTGLEGYTF. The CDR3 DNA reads TGTGCCAGCAGCTTTAACCCAATGACAGGACTCGAAGGCTACACCTTC.

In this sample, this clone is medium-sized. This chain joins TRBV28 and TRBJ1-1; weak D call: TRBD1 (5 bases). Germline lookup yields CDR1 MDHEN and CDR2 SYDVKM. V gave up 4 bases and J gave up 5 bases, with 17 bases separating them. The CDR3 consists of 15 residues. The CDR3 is CASSSPGFGVTEAFF. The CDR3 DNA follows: TGTGCCAGCAGTTCCCCAGGGTTCGGTGTGACTGAAGCTTTCTTT.

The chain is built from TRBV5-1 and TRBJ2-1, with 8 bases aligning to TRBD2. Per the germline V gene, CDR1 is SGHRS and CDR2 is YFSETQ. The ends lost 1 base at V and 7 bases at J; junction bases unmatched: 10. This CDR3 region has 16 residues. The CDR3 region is CASSLFAGGITNEQFF. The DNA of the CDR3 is TGCGCCAGCAGCTTGTTTGCGGGAGGTATTACTAATGAGCAGTTCTTC.

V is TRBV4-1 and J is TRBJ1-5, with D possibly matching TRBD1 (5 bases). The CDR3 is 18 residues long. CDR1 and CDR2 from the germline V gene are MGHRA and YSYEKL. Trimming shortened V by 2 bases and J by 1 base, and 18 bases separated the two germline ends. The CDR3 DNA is TGCGCCAGCAGCCAATCCGGGCCCGGGGGAGGAAGCAATCAGCCCCAGCATTTT. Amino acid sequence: CASSQSGPGGGSNQPQHF.

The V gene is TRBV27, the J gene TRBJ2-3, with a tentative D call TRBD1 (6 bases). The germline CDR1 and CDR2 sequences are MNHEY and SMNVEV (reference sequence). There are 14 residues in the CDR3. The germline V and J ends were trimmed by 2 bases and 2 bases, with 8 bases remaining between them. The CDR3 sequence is CASSLKGDTDTQYF. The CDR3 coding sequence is TGTGCCAGCAGTTTAAAGGGGGACACAGATACGCAGTATTTT.